The T cell receptor beta chain under discussion was sequenced for a study of tumor and adjacent non-tumor tissue in lung cancer. Of note for this clonotype: Its antigen is unidentified. The junction does not match germline at one end; this may be a read error.

Germline CDR1 and CDR2: DFQATT and SNEGSKA (reference sequence). This CDR3 region has 15 residues. Whole-study findings and limits: Tumor TCR diversity, when higher, was linked to shorter survival.

The library came from three nested PCR rounds adapted from ARM-PCR protocols. TCRdb reprocessed the multiplex PCR reads with MiXCR, giving one entry per CDR3 protein. Altogether 220,000 or so distinct CDR3 sequences are present, 60% to 85% being singletons, with the ten largest covering approximately 25%. RNA was extracted from bulk tissue without any cell sorting. Between August and November 2014, newly diagnosed, chemotherapy-naive lung cancer patients underwent thoracic surgery in China. Material for sequencing was lung tumor tissue. The chain uses TRBV20-1 and TRBJ2-2; a possible D gene is TRBD2 (5 bases). The sequence was collected from a man aged 55-75 years with non-small cell lung cancer. The chain's CDR3 is CSTRVGGANTGELFF. The DNA of the CDR3 is TGCAGTACTAGAGTTGGAGGCGCAAATACCGGGGAGCTGTTTTTT.